This T cell receptor (beta chain) was identified in a study of shared clonotypes between healthy human individuals. The repertoire was sequenced with immunoSEQ multiplex PCR; TCRdb's copy has only in-frame clones and lacks some. This sample carries 2 million to 2.5 million clones, roughly 90% of them seen once, and the ten largest clones take around 0.4%. The CDR3 consists of 14 residues. Germline values: CDR1 KGHSH, CDR2 LQKENI. V was pared by 3 bases and J by 5 bases, with 13 bases between. The sequence derives from a man younger than 35 in good health. Some clones in this sample may be carry-over from other donors' samples. The sequencing sample was made of naive CD4+ T cells from PBMCs. Subset given: CD45RA+ positively selected. This chain joins TRBV18 and TRBJ2-5; D is perhaps TRBD2 (5 bases). CDR3 in DNA: TGTGCCAGCTCACCGGTAGGGAGAGGGGAGACCCAGTACTTC. As protein: CASSPVGRGETQYF.